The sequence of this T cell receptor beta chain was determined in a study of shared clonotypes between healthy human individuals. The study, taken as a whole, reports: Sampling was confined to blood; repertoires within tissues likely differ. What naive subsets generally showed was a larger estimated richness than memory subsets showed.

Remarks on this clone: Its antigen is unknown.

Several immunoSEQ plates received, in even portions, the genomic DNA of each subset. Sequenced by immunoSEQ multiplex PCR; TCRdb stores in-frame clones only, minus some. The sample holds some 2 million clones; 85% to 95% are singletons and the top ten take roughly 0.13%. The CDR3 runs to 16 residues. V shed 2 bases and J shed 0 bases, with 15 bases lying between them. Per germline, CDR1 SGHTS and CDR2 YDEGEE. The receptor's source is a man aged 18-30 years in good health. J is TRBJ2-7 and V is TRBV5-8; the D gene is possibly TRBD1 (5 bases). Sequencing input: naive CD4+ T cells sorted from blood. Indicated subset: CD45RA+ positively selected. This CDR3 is CASSFTSGRVSYEQYF. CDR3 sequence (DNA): TGTGCCAGCAGCTTTACCTCGGGCAGGGTCTCCTACGAGCAGTACTTC.